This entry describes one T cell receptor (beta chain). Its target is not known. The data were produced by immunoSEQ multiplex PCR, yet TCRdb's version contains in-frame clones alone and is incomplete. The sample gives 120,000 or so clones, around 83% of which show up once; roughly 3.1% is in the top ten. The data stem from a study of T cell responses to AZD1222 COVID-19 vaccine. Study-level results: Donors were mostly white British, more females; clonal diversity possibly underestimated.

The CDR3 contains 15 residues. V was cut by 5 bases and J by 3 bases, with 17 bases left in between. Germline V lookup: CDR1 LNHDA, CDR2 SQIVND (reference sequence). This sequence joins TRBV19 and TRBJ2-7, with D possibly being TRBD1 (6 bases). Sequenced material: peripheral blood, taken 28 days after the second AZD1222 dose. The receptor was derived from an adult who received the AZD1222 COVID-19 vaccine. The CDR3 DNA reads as TGTGCCAGTAGTCCTGGGACATTCCGAAGCTACGAGCAGTACTTC. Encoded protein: CASSPGTFRSYEQYF. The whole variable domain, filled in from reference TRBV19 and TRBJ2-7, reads DGGITQSPKYLFRKEGQNVTLSCEQNLNHDAMYWYRQDPGQGLRLIYYSQIVNDFQKGDIAEGYSVSREKKESFPLTVTSAQKNPTAFYLCASSPGTFRSYEQYFGPGTRLTVT.